The present TCR beta chain was sequenced within a study of CD8 T cells in Susac syndrome. A quantity of about 0.45 to 1 ug RNA underwent reverse transcription using random hexamers. Coverage of TCR beta CDR3 amplification by immunoSEQ multiplex PCR extended to 54 Vbeta and 13 Jbeta. A single record per CDR3 protein comes from TCRdb applying MiXCR to the immunoSEQ multiplex PCR reads. The sample carries over 150,000 distinct CDR3 sequences, roughly 94% recorded once. This clonotype was recorded once. The CDR3 runs 14 residues. Germline V gives CDR1 SNHLY, CDR2 FYNNEI. The ends were cut back, 6 bases at V and 4 bases at J, with 15 bases in the middle.

The clonotype was recovered from a human donor with Susac syndrome. The chain is built from TRBV2 and TRBJ1-2; D gene ambiguous. Specimen: CD4+ T cells from PBMCs. CDR3 loop: CASSGPRVSYGYTF. CDR3 sequence (DNA): TGTGCCAGCAGCGGTCCGAGGGTGAGCTATGGCTACACCTTC.